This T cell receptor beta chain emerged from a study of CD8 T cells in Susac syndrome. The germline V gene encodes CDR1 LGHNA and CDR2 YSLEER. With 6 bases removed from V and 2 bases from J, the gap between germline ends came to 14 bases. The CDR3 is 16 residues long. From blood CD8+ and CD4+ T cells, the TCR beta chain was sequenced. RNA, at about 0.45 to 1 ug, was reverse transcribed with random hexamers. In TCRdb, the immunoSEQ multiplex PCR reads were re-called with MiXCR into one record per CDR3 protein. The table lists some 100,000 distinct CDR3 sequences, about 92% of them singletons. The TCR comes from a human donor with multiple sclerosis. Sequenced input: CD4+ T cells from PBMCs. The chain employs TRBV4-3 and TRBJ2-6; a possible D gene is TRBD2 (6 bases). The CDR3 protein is CASSQRATAGANVLTF. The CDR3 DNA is TGCGCCAGCAGTCAGCGGGCGACCGCTGGGGCCAACGTCCTGACTTTC.